One sample yielded the 23 T cell receptor beta chains listed below, sequenced in a study of blood T cell repertoires in COVID-19. The method was immunoSEQ multiplex PCR; TCRdb's version includes in-frame clones alone and lacks a portion of them. The repertoire holds almost 400,000 clones, with approximately 89% as singletons. Sample: PBMCs or T cells enriched from blood (not recorded which). These receptor sequences come from a woman aged 25 to 45 who had recovered from COVID-19.

V usage is TRBV9 and J usage is TRBJ2-7; tentatively, D is TRBD1 (6 bases). CDR1 and CDR2 from the germline V gene are SGDLS and YYNGEE. V was trimmed by 0 bases and J by 2 bases, leaving 12 bases between them. The CDR3 runs to 15 residues. This CDR3 is CASSVGTDSTYEQYF. In nucleotides, the CDR3 is TGTGCCAGCAGCGTAGGGACAGACTCAACCTACGAGCAGTACTTC.

Comments on this clone: This sample also contains other DNA sequences that code for the same CDR3. This rearrangement joins TRBV7-2 to TRBJ1-3; D possibly corresponds to TRBD1 (5 bases). The germline CDR1 and CDR2 sequences are SGHTA and FQGNSA. Trimming pared 5 bases from V and 3 bases from J, leaving 11 bases between. The CDR3 is made up of 14 amino acids. DNA of the CDR3: TGTGCCAGCAGCCCGACGGGGGGTGGAAACACCATATATTTT. Its protein is CASSPTGGGNTIYF.

The J gene is TRBJ2-5, the V gene TRBV3-1 (or the pseudogene TRBV3-2); 10 bases agree with TRBD2. The CDR3 runs 17 residues. The trim removed 0 bases at V and 5 bases at J, leaving 9 bases unmatched. Per germline, CDR1 LGHDT and CDR2 YNNKEL (reference sequence). The CDR3 protein is CASSQDQSGRARETQYF. The CDR3 nucleotides are TGTGCCAGCAGCCAAGATCAAAGCGGGAGGGCCCGGGAGACCCAGTACTTC.

V and J are TRBV5-1 and TRBJ1-4; no firm D call. Looked up from germline, CDR1 is SGHRS and CDR2 is YFSETQ. The length of the CDR3 is 13 residues. V was pared by 4 bases and J by 3 bases, with 7 bases between. The CDR3 region has the DNA TGCGCCAGCAGCGAGACACCTAATGAAAAACTGTTTTTT. Its protein product is CASSETPNEKLFF.

This clone was detected ten times or more. The J gene is TRBJ2-5, the V gene TRBV4-3, with TRBD1 identical over 8 bases. The CDR3 spans 15 residues. Germline assignment: CDR1 LGHNA and CDR2 YSLEER. Unmatched junction bases numbered 9, after V lost 4 bases and J lost 5 bases. CDR3 sequence reads: CASSLQTGASETQYF. In DNA, the CDR3 is TGCGCCAGCAGCCTTCAGACAGGGGCGTCGGAGACCCAGTACTTC.

In the case of this clone: The same CDR3 arises from other DNA sequences in this sample as well. This rearrangement joins TRBV4-1 to TRBJ2-7; 11 bases align to TRBD1. V was pared by 4 bases and J by 2 bases, with 1 base of the junction left unmatched. CDR3 length: 14 amino acids. Germline-derived CDR1 and CDR2 are MGHRA and YSYEKL. For the CDR3, the DNA is TGCGCCAGCAGCCCGGGACAGGGGGCCTACGAGCAGTACTTC. Its protein product is CASSPGQGAYEQYF.

This clone came up once. The J gene is TRBJ1-2, the V gene TRBV10-3, with D tentatively TRBD1 (6 bases). The V gene lost 5 bases and the J gene lost 6 bases, with 19 bases spanning the gap. The CDR3 spans 15 residues. From germline, CDR1 is ENHRY and CDR2 SYGVKD. The CDR3 sequence: CAISSGVVETNGYTF. CDR3 in DNA: TGTGCCATCAGTTCAGGGGTGGTTGAAACGAATGGCTACACCTTC.

The genes are TRBV30 and TRBJ1-5; TRBD1 matches 9 bases. CDR3 length: 14 residues. Germline trimming cut 3 bases from V and 4 bases from J; bases unmatched to any gene: 4. Germline V gives CDR1 GTSNPN, CDR2 SVGIG (reference sequence). CDR3 loop: CAWSGQGQNQPQHF. DNA of the CDR3: TGTGCCTGGAGCGGACAGGGGCAAAATCAGCCCCAGCATTTT.

The chain employs TRBV6-5 and TRBJ1-5; D gene uncertain. There are 13 residues in the CDR3. V was shortened by 6 bases and J by 9 bases, with 15 bases between the two germline ends. Per the germline V gene, CDR1 is MNHEY and CDR2 is SVGAGI. The CDR3 coding sequence is TGTGCCAGCAGAGGAGATTGGAGCCGGCCCCAGCATTTT. This codes for CASRGDWSRPQHF.

This chain uses TRBV11-1 with TRBJ1-1; 7 nucleotides line up with TRBD1. V shed 6 bases and J 6 bases; nucleotides not matched to a gene: 7. The CDR3 runs to 13 residues. Per the germline V gene, CDR1 is SGHAT and CDR2 is FQDESV (reference sequence). CDR3 bases: TGTGCCAGCAGTGGGGGGACAGTGGCTGAAGCTTTCTTT. This encodes CASSGGTVAEAFF.

This chain uses TRBV5-1 with TRBJ2-6; D remains ambiguous. Looked up from germline, CDR1 is SGHRS and CDR2 is YFSETQ. V gave up 5 bases and J gave up 0 bases, with 9 bases separating them. The length of the CDR3 is 15 residues. The CDR3 here is CASRAVLSGANVLTF. CDR3 in DNA: TGCGCCAGCAGGGCAGTCCTCTCTGGGGCCAACGTCCTGACTTTC.

Written as DNA, the CDR3 is TGTGCCAGCAGTCGGGGGACGAACACCGGGGAGCTGTTTTTT. This gives the protein CASSRGTNTGELFF. This chain connects TRBV11-1 to TRBJ2-2; maybe TRBD2 (6 bases). This CDR3 has 14 residues. V lost 6 bases to trimming and J lost 0 bases, with 8 bases between them. Per the germline V gene, CDR1 is SGHAT and CDR2 is FQDESV (reference sequence).

The chain joins TRBV5-4 to TRBJ2-7, with D maybe TRBD1 (6 bases). Trimming removed 4 bases at V and 3 bases at J, with 14 bases between. The germline V gene has CDR1 SGHNT and CDR2 YYREEE (reference sequence). CDR3 length equals 14 residues. The CDR3 spells CASSLRGTSYEQYF. CDR3 DNA sequence: TGTGCCAGCAGCCTCAGGGGTACTAGCTACGAGCAGTACTTC.

The gene calls are TRBV19 and TRBJ1-2; 7 bases are shared with TRBD1. CDR1 and CDR2 (germline): LNHDA, SQIVND (reference sequence). V was clipped by 6 bases and J by 0 bases; unmatched bases: 10. The CDR3 spans 16 residues. CDR3 loop: CASSRDSLSANYGYTF. The CDR3 DNA follows: TGTGCCAGTAGCAGGGACAGTCTTAGCGCTAACTATGGCTACACCTTC.

The V and J genes are TRBV6-5 and TRBJ1-1; 9 bases match TRBD1. The V gene end was trimmed by 6 bases and the J gene end by 3 bases; junction bases not matched to a gene: 2. There are 13 residues in the CDR3. Germline-derived CDR1 and CDR2 are MNHEY and SVGAGI. As DNA, the CDR3 is TGTGCCAGCAGCCGACAGGGGGACACTGAAGCTTTCTTT. As protein: CASSRQGDTEAFF.

This clone was observed a few times. The chain couples TRBV7-3 to TRBJ1-1; weak D call: TRBD1 (5 bases). V lost 5 bases and J 4 bases, leaving 11 bases between the germline ends. The CDR3 totals 13 residues. Per the germline V gene, CDR1 is SGHTA and CDR2 is FQGTGA. CDR3 residues: CASSPGGFTEAFF. CDR3 DNA sequence: TGTGCCAGCAGCCCCGGGGGATTCACTGAAGCTTTCTTT.

V gene TRBV6-5 combines with J gene TRBJ1-2, with D possibly being TRBD1 (5 bases). Per germline, CDR1 MNHEY and CDR2 SVGAGI. The CDR3 totals 14 residues. The ends were cut back, 6 bases at V and 7 bases at J, with 18 bases in the middle. The CDR3 sequence: CASSLEAGLRGYTF. In DNA form, the CDR3 reads TGTGCCAGCAGCCTTGAAGCAGGGTTGCGTGGCTACACCTTC.

The J gene is TRBJ2-5, the V gene TRBV5-1; 7 bases agree with TRBD2. Losses at the gene ends were 2 bases for V and 1 base for J; bases not matched to a gene: 8. This CDR3 contains 16 residues. Germline-derived CDR1 and CDR2 are SGHRS and YFSETQ. The DNA of the CDR3 is TGCGCCAGCAGCTTCTCTGGTAGGGAGGGCCAAGAGACCCAGTACTTC. Residues: CASSFSGREGQETQYF.

This clone was seen once. This chain uses TRBV18 with TRBJ1-1; D not resolved. V lost 3 bases, J lost 3 bases, and 11 bases lay in between. The CDR3 length is 14 residues. Germline loops: CDR1 KGHSH, CDR2 LQKENI. In nucleotides, the CDR3 is TGTGCCAGCTCACCGAGTATCGGGGACACTGAAGCTTTCTTT. Its protein is CASSPSIGDTEAFF.

The V gene is TRBV3-1 (or the pseudogene TRBV3-2), the J gene TRBJ2-1; 7 positions agree with TRBD2. There are 18 residues in the CDR3. Trimming removed 1 base from V and 0 bases from J; junction bases left unmatched: 9. Germline V gene sequence: CDR1 LGHDT, CDR2 YNNKEL (reference sequence). In nucleotides, the CDR3 is TGTGCCAGCAGCCAAGCCTCTAGCGGATTCAGCTCCTACAATGAGCAGTTCTTC. It is translated as CASSQASSGFSSYNEQFF.

This clone was found a few times. V is TRBV5-1 and J is TRBJ2-7; the match to TRBD2 covers 11 bases. V was clipped by 0 bases and J by 6 bases; unmatched bases: 11. The CDR3 totals 17 residues. Germline V gene lookup returns CDR1 SGHRS and CDR2 YFSETQ. The DNA of the CDR3 is TGCGCCAGCAGCTTGGGACCCCCTAGCGGGAGGATGGGCGAGCAGTACTTC. This encodes CASSLGPPSGRMGEQYF.

This chain links TRBV5-6 with TRBJ2-7; 11 bases agree with TRBD1. Per the germline V gene, CDR1 is SGHDT and CDR2 is YYEEEE. CDR3 size: 15 residues. V gave up 7 bases and J gave up 6 bases; unmatched junction bases: 12. As DNA, the CDR3 is TGTGCCAGCGCAGGAGTTACCGGGACAGGGGGCGAGCAGTACTTC. Protein sequence: CASAGVTGTGGEQYF. Complete variable domain (other parts from reference TRBV5-6 and TRBJ2-7): DAGVTQSPTHLIKTRGQQVTLRCSPKSGHDTVSWYQQALGQGPQFIFQYYEEEERQRGNFPDRFSGHQFPNYSSELNVNALLLGDSALYLCASAGVTGTGGEQYFGPGTRLTVT.

The CDR3 sequence is CASSSLLAGVSETQYF. CDR3 nucleotide sequence: TGTGCCAGCAGCTCCCTACTAGCGGGAGTTTCAGAGACCCAGTACTTC. The gene calls are TRBV11-2 and TRBJ2-5; 11 bases are shared with TRBD2. Per the germline V gene, CDR1 is SGHAT and CDR2 is FQNNGV. This CDR3 spans 16 amino acids. The junction had 8 bases not matched to a gene; V was cut back by 4 bases and J by 4 bases.